Sequencing of this T cell receptor beta chain was carried out in a study of radiotherapy plus CTLA-4 blockade in lung cancer. Study at large: Objective responses were recorded in around 18% of patients, with disease control recorded in about 29%. Findings of the study overall: TCR clones of tumor origin grew in blood after radiotherapy plus ipilimumab.

As concerns this clone: Antigen unknown.

V gave up 5 bases and J gave up 6 bases; unmatched junction bases: 10. The germline gives CDR1 SGHTA, CDR2 FQGNSA. The CDR3 has 16 amino acids. This table comes from immunoSEQ multiplex PCR, and its TCRdb copy is limited to in-frame clones, with some not included. This sample carries more than 75,000 clones, approximately 72% of them seen once, and the ten largest clones take around 2.8%. With ipilimumab providing CTLA-4 blockade, focal radiation was administered to patients who had chemo-refractory metastatic non-small-cell lung cancer. This chain uses TRBV7-2 with TRBJ2-2; 9 nucleotides match TRBD1. Sample: peripheral blood, taken from a patient treated with radiotherapy plus ipilimumab. The clonotype comes from a human donor with non-small cell lung cancer who had a partial response to radiotherapy plus ipilimumab. Some clones in this sample may be carry-over from other donors' samples. The CDR3 is CASSISGTGTAGELFF. Written as DNA, the CDR3 is TGTGCCAGCAGCATCTCCGGGACAGGGACGGCCGGGGAGCTGTTTTTT.